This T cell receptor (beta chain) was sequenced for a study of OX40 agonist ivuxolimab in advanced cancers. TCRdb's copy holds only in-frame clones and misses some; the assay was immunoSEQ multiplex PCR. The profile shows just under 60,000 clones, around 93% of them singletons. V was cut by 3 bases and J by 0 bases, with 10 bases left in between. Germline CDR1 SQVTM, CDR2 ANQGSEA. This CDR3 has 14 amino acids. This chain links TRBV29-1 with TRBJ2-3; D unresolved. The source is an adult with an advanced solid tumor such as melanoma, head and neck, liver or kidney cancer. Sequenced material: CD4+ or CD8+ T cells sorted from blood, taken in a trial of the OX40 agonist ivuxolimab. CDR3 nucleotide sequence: TGCAGCGTTGAGGCAGTTACTAGCACAGATACGCAGTATTTT. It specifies CSVEAVTSTDTQYF.